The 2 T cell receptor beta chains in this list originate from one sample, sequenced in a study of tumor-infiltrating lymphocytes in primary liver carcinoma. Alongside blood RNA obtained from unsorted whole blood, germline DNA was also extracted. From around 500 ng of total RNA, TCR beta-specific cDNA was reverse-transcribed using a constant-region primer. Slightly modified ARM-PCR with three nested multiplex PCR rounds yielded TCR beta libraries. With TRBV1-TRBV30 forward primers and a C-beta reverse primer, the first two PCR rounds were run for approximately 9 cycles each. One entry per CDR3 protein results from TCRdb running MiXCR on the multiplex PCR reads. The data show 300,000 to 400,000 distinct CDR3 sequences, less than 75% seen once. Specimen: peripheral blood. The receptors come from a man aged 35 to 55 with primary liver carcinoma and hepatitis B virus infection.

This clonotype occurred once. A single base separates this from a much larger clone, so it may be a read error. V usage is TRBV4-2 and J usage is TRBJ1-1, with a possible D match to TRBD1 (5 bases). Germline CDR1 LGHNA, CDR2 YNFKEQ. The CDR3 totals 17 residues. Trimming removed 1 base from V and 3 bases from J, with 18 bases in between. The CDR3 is CASSQVRDGRMDTEAFF. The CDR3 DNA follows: TGTGCCAGCAGCCAAGTCCGGGACGGAAGAATGGACACTGAAGCTTTCTTT.

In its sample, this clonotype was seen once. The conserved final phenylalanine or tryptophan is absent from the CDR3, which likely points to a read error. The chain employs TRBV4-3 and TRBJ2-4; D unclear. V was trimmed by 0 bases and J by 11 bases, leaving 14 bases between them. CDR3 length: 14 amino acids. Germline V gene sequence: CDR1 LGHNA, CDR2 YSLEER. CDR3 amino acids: CASSQDGLANVQYI. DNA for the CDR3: TGCGCCAGCAGCCAAGATGGCCTGGCGAACGTTCAGTACATC.